Shown below are 9 T cell receptor beta chains from a single sample sequenced in a study of T cells in Graves' hyperthyroidism and ophthalmopathy. The TCR beta CDR3 regions underwent amplification using RNA transcripts as the source. First-round RT-PCR targeting the TCR CDR3 was performed with the HTBI primer set. TCRdb re-called the multiplex PCR reads with MiXCR, one entry per CDR3 protein. This table has about 110,000 distinct CDR3 sequences, roughly 15% appearing once. The sequenced sample was blood. These receptors originate from a woman aged 50 to 60 with Graves' hyperthyroidism.

This clonotype showed up many times. V and J are TRBV29-1 and TRBJ1-1; possibly TRBD1 for D (5 bases). The CDR3 is 14 residues long. Germline CDR1 and CDR2: SQVTM and ANQGSEA. Trimming cost V 1 base and J 4 bases, with 13 bases left between them. The CDR3 bases are TGCAGCGTTGAAGGGTTGGGGGGAGCCACTGAAGCTTTCTTT. It specifies CSVEGLGGATEAFF.

This clonotype was seen only a few times. The chain uses TRBV3-1 and TRBJ2-7; 15 nucleotides match TRBD2. CDR3 length: 15 amino acids. Germline CDR1 and CDR2: LGHDT and YNNKEL (reference sequence). V shed 8 bases and J 6 bases; nucleotides not matched to a gene: 8. DNA of the CDR3: TGTGCCAGCGGACTAGCGGGAGGGTCGTTACCCGAGCAGTACTTC. As protein: CASGLAGGSLPEQYF.

This clonotype was detected ten times or more. The chain carries TRBV18 and TRBJ1-2; D remains unclear. CDR3 length: 15 amino acids. Germline loops: CDR1 KGHSH, CDR2 LQKENI. Trimming stripped 2 bases from V and 8 bases from J, with 18 bases between. The CDR3 nucleotides read TGTGCCAGCTCACCAAAAGAAGGGATTCCTTGGGGCTACACCTTC. Protein product: CASSPKEGIPWGYTF.

This clonotype has more than one count but fewer than ten. The CDR3 loop is CSAPGTGTSGRRGEQFF. The CDR3 region has the DNA TGCAGTGCCCCCGGGACCGGGACTAGCGGGAGAAGAGGTGAGCAGTTCTTC. The chain joins TRBV20-1 to TRBJ2-1; 14 nucleotides match TRBD2. The CDR3 has 17 residues. Losses at the gene ends were 6 bases for V and 9 bases for J; bases not matched to a gene: 16. The germline gives CDR1 DFQATT, CDR2 SNEGSKA (reference sequence).

The chain recombines TRBV19 with TRBJ1-1; D is uncertain. This CDR3 has 13 amino acids. V was pared by 5 bases and J by 5 bases, with 12 bases between. CDR1 LNHDA and CDR2 SQIVND come from the germline V gene (reference sequence). The CDR3 nucleotides read TGTGCCAGTAGTGTAGTTGCGGGGACTGAAGCTTTCTTT. Translating gives CASSVVAGTEAFF. Full variable domain (rest looked up from reference TRBV19 and TRBJ1-1): DGGITQSPKYLFRKEGQNVTLSCEQNLNHDAMYWYRQDPGQGLRLIYYSQIVNDFQKGDIAEGYSVSREKKESFPLTVTSAQKNPTAFYLCASSVVAGTEAFFGQGTRLTVV.

This clonotype appeared many times. J is TRBJ1-1 and V is TRBV29-1, with D tentatively TRBD1 (6 bases). This CDR3 is 13 amino acids long. Germline loops: CDR1 SQVTM, CDR2 ANQGSEA. The V end was cut by 7 bases, the J end by 1 base, with 13 bases between. The CDR3 region has the DNA TGCAGCGGGGGGGGGGCTGGGAACACTGAAGCTTTCTTT. Amino acids: CSGGGAGNTEAFF.

This clonotype was found many times. The chain is built from TRBV5-1 and TRBJ2-1, with D unresolved. Germline V gene lookup returns CDR1 SGHRS and CDR2 YFSETQ. Trimming shortened V by 0 bases and J by 6 bases, and 16 bases separated the two germline ends. This CDR3 has 16 residues. The CDR3 DNA is TGCGCCAGCAGCTTGGAGGGCCTTAGATTCGGCAATGAGCAGTTCTTC. Residues: CASSLEGLRFGNEQFF.

This clonotype was picked up a small number of times. V gene TRBV2 combines with J gene TRBJ2-2; 7 nucleotides match TRBD2. The J segment lost 5 bases and the V segment lost 7 bases, leaving 13 bases of the junction unmatched. The CDR3 extends over 16 amino acids. The germline gives CDR1 SNHLY, CDR2 FYNNEI. The CDR3 is CASTAVGRAGTGELFF. DNA of the CDR3: TGTGCCAGCACTGCGGTAGGGAGGGCGGGTACCGGGGAGCTGTTTTTT.

This clonotype has ten or more counts. The chain combines TRBV20-1 with TRBJ1-1, with D unresolved. CDR1 is DFQATT and CDR2 is SNEGSKA in the germline V gene (reference sequence). The CDR3 spans 12 residues. V was clipped by 5 bases and J by 0 bases, with 7 bases between them. The CDR3 coding sequence is TGCAGTGCTTTCGCCTTGAACACTGAAGCTTTCTTT. Its translation: CSAFALNTEAFF.